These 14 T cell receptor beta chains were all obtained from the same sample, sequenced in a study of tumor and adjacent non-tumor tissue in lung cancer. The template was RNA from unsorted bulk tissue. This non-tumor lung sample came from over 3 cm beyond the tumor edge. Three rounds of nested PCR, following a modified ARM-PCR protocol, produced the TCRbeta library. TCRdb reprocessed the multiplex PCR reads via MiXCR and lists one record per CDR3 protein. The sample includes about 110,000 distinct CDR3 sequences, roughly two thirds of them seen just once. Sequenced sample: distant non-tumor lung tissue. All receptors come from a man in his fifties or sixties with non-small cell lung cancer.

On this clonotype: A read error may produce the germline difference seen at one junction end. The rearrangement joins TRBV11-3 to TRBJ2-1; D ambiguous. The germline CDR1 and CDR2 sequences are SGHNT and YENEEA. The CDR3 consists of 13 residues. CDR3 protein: CASSLVVSNEQFF. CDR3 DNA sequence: TGTGCGAGCAGCTTAGTGGTATCCAATGAACAGTTCTTC.

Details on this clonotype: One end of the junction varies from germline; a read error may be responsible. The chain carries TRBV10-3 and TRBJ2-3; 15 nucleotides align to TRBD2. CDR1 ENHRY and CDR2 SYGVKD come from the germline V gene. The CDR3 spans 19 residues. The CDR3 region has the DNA TGTCCCATCAGTGAGAGGAAGGGACTAGCGGGGGGCGGCACAGATACGAAGTATTTT. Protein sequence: CPISERKGLAGGGTDTKYF.

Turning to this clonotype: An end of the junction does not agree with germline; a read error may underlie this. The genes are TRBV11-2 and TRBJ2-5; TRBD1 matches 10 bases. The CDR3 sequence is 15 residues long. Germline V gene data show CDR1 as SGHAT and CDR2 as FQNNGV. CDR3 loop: CASSSPGTGAETKNF. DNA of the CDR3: TGTGCCAGCAGCTCTCCCGGGACAGGGGCGGAGACCAAGAACTTC.

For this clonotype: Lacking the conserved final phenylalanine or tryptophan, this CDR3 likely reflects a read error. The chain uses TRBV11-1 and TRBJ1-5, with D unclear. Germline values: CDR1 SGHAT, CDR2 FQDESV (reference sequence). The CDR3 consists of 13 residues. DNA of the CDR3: TGTGCCAACAGCTTGGCTCTTGATCAGCCCCAGCATTCT. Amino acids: CANSLALDQPQHS.

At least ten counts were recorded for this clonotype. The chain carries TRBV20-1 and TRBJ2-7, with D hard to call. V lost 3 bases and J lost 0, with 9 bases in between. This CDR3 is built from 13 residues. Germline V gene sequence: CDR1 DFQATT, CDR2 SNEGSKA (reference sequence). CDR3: CSASRQISYEQYF. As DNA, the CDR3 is TGCAGTGCTAGCAGGCAAATCTCCTACGAGCAGTACTTC.

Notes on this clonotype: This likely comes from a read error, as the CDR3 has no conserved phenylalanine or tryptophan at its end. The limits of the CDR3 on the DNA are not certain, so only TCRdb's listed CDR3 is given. CDR3 loop: CASESTADGGSTEALS. The chain has TRBV14 and TRBJ1-1; the DNA was not compared with TRBD1, the D call given in the table. Germline assignment: CDR1 SGHDN and CDR2 FVKESK. Termini included, the CDR3 measures 16 amino acids.

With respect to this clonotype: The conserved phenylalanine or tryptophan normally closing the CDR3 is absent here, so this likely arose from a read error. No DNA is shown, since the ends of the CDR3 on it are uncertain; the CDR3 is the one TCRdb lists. The CDR3 is CASSSTSRTNERFI. This rearrangement joins TRBV6-2 or TRBV6-3 to TRBJ2-1; the D call TRBD2 from the table was never checked on the DNA. Germline values: CDR1 MNHEY, CDR2 SVGEGT. The CDR3 has 14 amino acids, counting both end residues.

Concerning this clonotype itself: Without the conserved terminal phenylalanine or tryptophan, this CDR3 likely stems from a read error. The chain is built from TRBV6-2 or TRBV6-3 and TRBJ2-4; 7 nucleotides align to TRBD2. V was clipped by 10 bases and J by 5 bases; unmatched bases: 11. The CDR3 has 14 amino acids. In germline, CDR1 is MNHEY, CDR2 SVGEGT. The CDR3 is CATSRSAGENIQYL. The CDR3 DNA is TGTGCCACATCGCGGTCTGCGGGAGAAAACATTCAGTACTTG.

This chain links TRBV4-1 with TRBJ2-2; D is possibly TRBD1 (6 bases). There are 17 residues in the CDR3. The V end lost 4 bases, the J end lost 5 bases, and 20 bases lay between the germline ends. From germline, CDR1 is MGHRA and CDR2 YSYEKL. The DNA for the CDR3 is TGCGCCAGCAGCCTATCCCTGTCAGGGGATTATACCGGGGAGCTGTTTTTT. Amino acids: CASSLSLSGDYTGELFF.

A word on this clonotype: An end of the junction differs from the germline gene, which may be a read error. The CDR3 DNA reads as TGCGCCAGCAGCCAAGATCAGGAGTCAGCAGGGGTAGGGGCCAAAAGCATTCAGTACTTT. The encoded protein is CASSQDQESAGVGAKSIQYF. The V call is TRBV4-3, the J call TRBJ2-4, with D possibly being TRBD1 (6 bases). This CDR3 has 20 residues. Germline V gene sequence: CDR1 LGHNA, CDR2 YSLEER.

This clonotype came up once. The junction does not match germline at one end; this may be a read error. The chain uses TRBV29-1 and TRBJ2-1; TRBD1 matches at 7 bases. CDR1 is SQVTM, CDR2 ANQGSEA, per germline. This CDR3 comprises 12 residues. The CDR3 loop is CSDGTAHNEQLF. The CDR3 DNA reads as TGCAGCGATGGGACAGCCCACAATGAGCAGCTCTTC.

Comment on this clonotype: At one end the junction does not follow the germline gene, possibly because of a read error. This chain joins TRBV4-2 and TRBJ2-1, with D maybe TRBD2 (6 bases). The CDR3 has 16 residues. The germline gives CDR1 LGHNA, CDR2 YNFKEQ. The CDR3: CTSSQDVAGWYNEQLF. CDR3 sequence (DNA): TGTACCAGCAGCCAAGATGTGGCGGGATGGTACAATGAGCAGTTATTC.

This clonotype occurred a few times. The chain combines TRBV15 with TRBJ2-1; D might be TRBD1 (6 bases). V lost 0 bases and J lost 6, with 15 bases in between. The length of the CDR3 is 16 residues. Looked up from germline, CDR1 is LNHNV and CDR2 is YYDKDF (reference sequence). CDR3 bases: TGTGCCACCAGCAGAGAGGCAGGGGTTTTTGTCAATGAGCAGTTCTTC. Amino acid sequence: CATSREAGVFVNEQFF.

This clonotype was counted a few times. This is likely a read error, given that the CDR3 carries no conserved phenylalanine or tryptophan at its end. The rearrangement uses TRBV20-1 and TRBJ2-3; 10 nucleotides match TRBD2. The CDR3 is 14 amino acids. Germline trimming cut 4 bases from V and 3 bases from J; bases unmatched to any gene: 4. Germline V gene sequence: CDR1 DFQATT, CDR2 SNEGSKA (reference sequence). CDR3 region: CSAKRSGGTDTQYL. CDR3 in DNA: TGCAGTGCTAAACGTAGCGGGGGGACAGATACGCAGTATCTT.